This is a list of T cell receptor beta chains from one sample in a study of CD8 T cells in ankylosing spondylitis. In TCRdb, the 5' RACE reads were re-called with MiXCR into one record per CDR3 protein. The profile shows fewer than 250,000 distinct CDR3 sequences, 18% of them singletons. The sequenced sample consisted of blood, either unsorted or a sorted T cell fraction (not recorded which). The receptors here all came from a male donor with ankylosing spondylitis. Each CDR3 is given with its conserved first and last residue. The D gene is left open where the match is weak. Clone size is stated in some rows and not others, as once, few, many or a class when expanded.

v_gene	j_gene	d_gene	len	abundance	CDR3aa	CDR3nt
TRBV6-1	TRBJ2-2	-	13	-	CASSDIDTGELFF	TGTGCCAGCAGTGACATAGATACCGGGGAGCTGTTTTTT
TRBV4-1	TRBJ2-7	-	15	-	CASSQESQSLYEQYF	TGCGCCAGCAGCCAAGAGTCCCAGAGCCTTTACGAGCAGTACTTC
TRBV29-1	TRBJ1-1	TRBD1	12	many	CSVEGQGPEAFF	TGCAGCGTTGAAGGACAGGGCCCTGAAGCTTTCTTT
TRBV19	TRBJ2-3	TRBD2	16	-	CASSIGPAGDPDTQYF	TGTGCCAGTAGTATAGGACCCGCGGGGGACCCAGATACGCAGTATTTT
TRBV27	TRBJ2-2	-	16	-	CASSFWGAANTGELFF	TGTGCCAGCAGTTTCTGGGGTGCCGCGAACACCGGGGAGCTGTTTTTT
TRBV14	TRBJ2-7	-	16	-	CASSQEVSGDHYEQYF	TGTGCCAGCAGCCAAGAGGTTTCGGGCGACCACTACGAGCAGTACTTC
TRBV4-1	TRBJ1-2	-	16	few	CASSQDRGRDPYGYTF	TGCGCCAGCAGCCAAGATCGAGGAAGGGACCCCTATGGCTACACCTTC
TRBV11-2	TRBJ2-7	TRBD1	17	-	CASTVGDGQGLSREQYF	TGTGCCAGCACCGTGGGAGACGGACAGGGCCTTTCTCGGGAGCAGTACTTC
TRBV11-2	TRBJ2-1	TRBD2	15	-	CASSSGTSGYNEQFF	TGTGCCAGCAGCTCCGGGACTAGCGGTTACAATGAGCAGTTCTTC
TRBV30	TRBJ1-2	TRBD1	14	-	CAWTWTGGPYGYTF	TGTGCCTGGACCTGGACAGGCGGACCCTATGGCTACACCTTC
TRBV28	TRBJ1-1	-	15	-	CASSPTGLGDTEAFF	TGTGCCAGCAGTCCGACGGGTCTTGGGGACACTGAAGCTTTCTTT
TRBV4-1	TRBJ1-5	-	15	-	CASSQDRDPNQPQHF	TGCGCCAGCAGCCAAGATCGAGACCCAAATCAGCCCCAGCATTTT
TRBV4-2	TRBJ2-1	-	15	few	CASSQDRGTYNEQFF	TGTGCCAGCAGCCAAGATCGCGGGACATACAATGAGCAGTTCTTC
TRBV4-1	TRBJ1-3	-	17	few	CASSQDPGLYSGNTIYF	TGCGCCAGCAGCCAAGATCCGGGGCTCTACTCTGGAAACACCATATATTTT